This TCR beta chain was profiled in a study of T cells in localized non-small cell lung cancer. Study observations and caveats: A higher density of T cells in blood coincided with extended overall survival. Appearances in adjacent lung were noted for a median 57 of the top 100 tumor clones. Only one tumor region went through sequencing, so heterogeneity may still be there.

About this clone: Its antigen is currently unknown.

The CDR3 has 15 residues. Looked up from germline, CDR1 is LNHDA and CDR2 is SQIVND (reference sequence). V shed 4 bases, J shed 4 bases, and the junction held 4 bases outside the gene matches. The table came from immunoSEQ multiplex PCR; TCRdb's copy has only in-frame clones and leaves some out. The table has 900 to 1,300 clones, about a fifth seen once; the top ten hold roughly 12%. The clonotype was recovered from an older male donor with stage III squamous cell lung carcinoma. The chain uses TRBV19 and TRBJ1-2; 12 bases agree with TRBD1. Here the sequenced sample was normal lung tissue next to the tumor, taken before any cancer treatment. This chain's CDR3 is CASSRDRGPVYGYTF. The CDR3 region has the DNA TGTGCCAGTAGTAGGGACAGGGGGCCGGTCTATGGCTACACCTTC.